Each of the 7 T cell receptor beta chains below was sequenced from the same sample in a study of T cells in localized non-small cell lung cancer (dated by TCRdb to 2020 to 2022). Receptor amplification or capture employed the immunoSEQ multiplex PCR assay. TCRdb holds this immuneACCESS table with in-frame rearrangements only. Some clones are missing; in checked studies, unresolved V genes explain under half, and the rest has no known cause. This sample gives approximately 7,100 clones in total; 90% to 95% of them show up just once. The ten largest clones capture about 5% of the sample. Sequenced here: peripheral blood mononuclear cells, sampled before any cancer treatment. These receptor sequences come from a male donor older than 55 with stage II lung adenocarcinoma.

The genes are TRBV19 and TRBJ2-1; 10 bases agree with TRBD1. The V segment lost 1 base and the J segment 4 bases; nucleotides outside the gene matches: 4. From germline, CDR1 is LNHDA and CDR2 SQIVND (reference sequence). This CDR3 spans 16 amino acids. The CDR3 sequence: CASSIVDRGRYNEQFF. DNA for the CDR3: TGTGCCAGTAGTATAGTCGACAGGGGGCGATACAATGAGCAGTTCTTC.

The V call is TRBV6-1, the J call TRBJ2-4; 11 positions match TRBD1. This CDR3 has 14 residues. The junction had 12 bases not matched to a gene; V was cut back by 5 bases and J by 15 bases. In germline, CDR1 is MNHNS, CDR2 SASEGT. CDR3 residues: CASSLSLGQGARYF. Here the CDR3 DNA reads TGTGCCAGCAGTTTATCACTAGGACAGGGGGCGAGGTACTTC.

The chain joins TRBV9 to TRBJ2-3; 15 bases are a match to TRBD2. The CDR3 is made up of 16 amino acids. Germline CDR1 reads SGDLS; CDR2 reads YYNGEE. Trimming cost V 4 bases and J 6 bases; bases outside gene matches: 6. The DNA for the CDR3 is TGTGCCAGCAGCTTCGGACTAGCGGGGGGGCCTGATACGCAGTATTTT. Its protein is CASSFGLAGGPDTQYF.

CDR3 residues: CAISVGQVYGYTF. Here the CDR3 DNA reads TGTGCCATCAGTGTCGGACAAGTCTATGGCTACACCTTC. The chain is built from TRBV10-3 and TRBJ1-2; a weak D match, TRBD1 (5 bases). This CDR3 contains 13 residues. Germline V gene data show CDR1 as ENHRY and CDR2 as SYGVKD. V was cut by 4 bases and J by 4 bases, with 10 bases left in between.

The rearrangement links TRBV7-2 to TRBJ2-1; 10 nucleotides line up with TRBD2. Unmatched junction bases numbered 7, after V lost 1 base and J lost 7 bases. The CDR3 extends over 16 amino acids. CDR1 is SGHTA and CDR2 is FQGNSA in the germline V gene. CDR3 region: CASSLGRLAGANEQFF. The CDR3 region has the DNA TGTGCCAGCAGCTTAGGCCGCCTAGCGGGGGCAAATGAGCAGTTCTTC.

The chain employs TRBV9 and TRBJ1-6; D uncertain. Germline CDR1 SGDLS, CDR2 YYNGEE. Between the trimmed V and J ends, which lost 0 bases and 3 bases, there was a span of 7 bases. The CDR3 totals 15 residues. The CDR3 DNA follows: TGTGCCAGCAGCGTAGTGGCAGGCTATAATTCACCCCTCCACTTT. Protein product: CASSVVAGYNSPLHF.

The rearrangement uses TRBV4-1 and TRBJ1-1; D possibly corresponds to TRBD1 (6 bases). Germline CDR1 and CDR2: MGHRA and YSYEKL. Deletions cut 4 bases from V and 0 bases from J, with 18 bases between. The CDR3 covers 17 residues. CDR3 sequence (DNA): TGCGCCAGCAGCCCCCCCTGGGGGGGCATGATGAACACTGAAGCTTTCTTT. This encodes CASSPPWGGMMNTEAFF.